The clone carrying this T cell receptor (beta chain) has only one observation. Its antigen is still unknown. Trimming at V came to 3 bases and at J to 3 bases, leaving 7 bases not matched to a gene. Germline CDR1 and CDR2: SNHLY and FYNNEI. The CDR3 is 16 amino acids. In the PCR, 60 Vbeta and 13 Jbeta primers were used. The protocol was immunoSEQ multiplex PCR, while the TCRdb copy is restricted to in-frame clones and leaves out a portion. The data hold 75,000 to 95,000 clones, with 65% to 80% observed a single time. The data derive from a study of cytomegalovirus exposure and HLA in healthy donors. Study-level findings and limits: Exclusion applied to some V segments, including TRBV6-2 and TRBV6-3, as they were indistinguishable. Previously analyzed data showed that most TCR beta V segments were productive at a frequency of about 87% or about 30%.

The genes are TRBV2 and TRBJ1-2; 10 bases match TRBD1. The sequenced material came from PBMCs. The clonotype comes from a human donor in good health. CDR3 protein: CASSDGGQGYYYGYTF. In DNA form, the CDR3 reads TGTGCCAGCAGTGACGGGGGACAGGGGTATTACTATGGCTACACCTTC.